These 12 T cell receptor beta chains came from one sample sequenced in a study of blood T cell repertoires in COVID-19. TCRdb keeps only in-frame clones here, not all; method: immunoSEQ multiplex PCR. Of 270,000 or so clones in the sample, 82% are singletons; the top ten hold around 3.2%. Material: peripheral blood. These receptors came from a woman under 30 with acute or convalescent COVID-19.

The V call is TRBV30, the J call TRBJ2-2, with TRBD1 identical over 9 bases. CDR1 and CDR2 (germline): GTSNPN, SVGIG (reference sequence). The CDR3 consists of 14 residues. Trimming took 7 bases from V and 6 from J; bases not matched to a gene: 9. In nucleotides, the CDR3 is TGTGCCTCACGGACAGGGGTTTACGCCGGGGAGCTGTTTTTT. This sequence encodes CASRTGVYAGELFF.

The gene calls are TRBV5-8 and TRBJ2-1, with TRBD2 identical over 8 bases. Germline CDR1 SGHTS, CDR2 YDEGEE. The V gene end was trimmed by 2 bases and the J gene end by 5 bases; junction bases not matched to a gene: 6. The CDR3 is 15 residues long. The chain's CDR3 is CASSFGTSRDNEQFF. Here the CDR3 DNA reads TGTGCCAGCAGCTTCGGGACTAGTAGAGACAATGAGCAGTTCTTC.

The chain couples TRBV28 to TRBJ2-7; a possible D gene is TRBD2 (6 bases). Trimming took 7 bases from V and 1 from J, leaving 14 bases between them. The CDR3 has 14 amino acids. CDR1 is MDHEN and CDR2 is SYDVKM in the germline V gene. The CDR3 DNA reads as TGTGCCAGCAAAGGGCCTAGCGTATCCTACGAGCAGTACTTC. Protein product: CASKGPSVSYEQYF. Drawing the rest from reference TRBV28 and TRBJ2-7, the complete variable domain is DVKVTQSSRYLVKRTGEKVFLECVQDMDHENMFWYRQDPGLGLRLIYFSYDVKMKEKGDIPEGYSVSREKKERFSLILESASTNQTSMYLCASKGPSVSYEQYFGPGTRLTVT.

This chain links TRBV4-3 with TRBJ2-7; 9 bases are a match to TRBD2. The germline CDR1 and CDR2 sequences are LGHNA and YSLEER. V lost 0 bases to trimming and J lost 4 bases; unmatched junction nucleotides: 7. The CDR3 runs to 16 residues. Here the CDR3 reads CASSQDAWREGYEQYF. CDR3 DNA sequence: TGCGCCAGCAGCCAAGATGCTTGGCGGGAGGGGTACGAGCAGTACTTC.

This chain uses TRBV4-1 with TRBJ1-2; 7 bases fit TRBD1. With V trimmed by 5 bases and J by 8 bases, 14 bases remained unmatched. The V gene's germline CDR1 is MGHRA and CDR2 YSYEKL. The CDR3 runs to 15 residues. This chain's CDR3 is CASSSDRVTVNGYTF. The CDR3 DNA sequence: TGCGCCAGCAGCAGCGACAGGGTAACCGTGAACGGCTACACCTTC.

The CDR3 reads CAISESIFTGSRTDTQYF. CDR3 bases: TGTGCCATCAGTGAGTCGATTTTTACCGGGAGTAGAACAGATACGCAGTATTTT. The rearrangement uses TRBV10-3 and TRBJ2-3; TRBD2 might be the D (6 bases). The CDR3 runs 18 residues. The V gene's germline CDR1 is ENHRY and CDR2 SYGVKD. The germline V and J ends were trimmed by 0 bases and 3 bases, with 19 bases remaining between them.

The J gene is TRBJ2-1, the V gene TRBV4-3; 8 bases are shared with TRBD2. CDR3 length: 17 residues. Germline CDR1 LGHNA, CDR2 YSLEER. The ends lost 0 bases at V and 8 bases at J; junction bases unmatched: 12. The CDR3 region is CASSQDHGSGTYYEQFF. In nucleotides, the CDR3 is TGCGCCAGCAGCCAAGATCACGGTAGCGGGACTTACTATGAGCAGTTCTTC.

DNA for the CDR3: TGTGCCTGGAGTGTCCAGGACAATCAGCCCCAGCATTTT. Protein sequence: CAWSVQDNQPQHF. This rearrangement joins TRBV30 to TRBJ1-5; no clear D gene. Germline V gene data show CDR1 as GTSNPN and CDR2 as SVGIG (reference sequence). V dropped 0 bases and J dropped 3 bases, with 6 bases sitting between them. The CDR3 is 13 amino acids.

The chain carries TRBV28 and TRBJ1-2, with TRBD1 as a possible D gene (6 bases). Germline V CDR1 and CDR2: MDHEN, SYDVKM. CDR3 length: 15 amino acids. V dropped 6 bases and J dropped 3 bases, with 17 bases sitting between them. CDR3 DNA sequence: TGTGCCAGCAGCCCGACAGGTTTAATCGACTATGGCTACACCTTC. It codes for CASSPTGLIDYGYTF.

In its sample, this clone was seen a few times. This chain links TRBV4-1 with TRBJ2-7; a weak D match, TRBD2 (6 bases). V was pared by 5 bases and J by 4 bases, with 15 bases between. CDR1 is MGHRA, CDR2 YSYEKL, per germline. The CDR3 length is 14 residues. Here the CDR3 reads CASSNEDGTYEQYF. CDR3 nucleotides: TGCGCCAGCAGCAACGAAGACGGGACTTACGAGCAGTACTTC.

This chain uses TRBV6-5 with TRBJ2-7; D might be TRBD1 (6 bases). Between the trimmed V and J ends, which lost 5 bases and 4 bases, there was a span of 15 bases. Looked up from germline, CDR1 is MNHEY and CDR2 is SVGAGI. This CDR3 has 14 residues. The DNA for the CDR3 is TGTGCCAGCAGTCCCCAGGGGAGATCGTACGAGCAGTACTTC. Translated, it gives CASSPQGRSYEQYF.

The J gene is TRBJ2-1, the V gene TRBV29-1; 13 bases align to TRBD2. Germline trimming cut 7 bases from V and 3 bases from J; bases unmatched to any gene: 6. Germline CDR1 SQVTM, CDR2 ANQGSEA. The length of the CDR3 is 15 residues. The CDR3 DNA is TGCAGCGCCGGACTAGCGGGAGAGTTCTACAATGAGCAGTTCTTC. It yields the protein CSAGLAGEFYNEQFF.